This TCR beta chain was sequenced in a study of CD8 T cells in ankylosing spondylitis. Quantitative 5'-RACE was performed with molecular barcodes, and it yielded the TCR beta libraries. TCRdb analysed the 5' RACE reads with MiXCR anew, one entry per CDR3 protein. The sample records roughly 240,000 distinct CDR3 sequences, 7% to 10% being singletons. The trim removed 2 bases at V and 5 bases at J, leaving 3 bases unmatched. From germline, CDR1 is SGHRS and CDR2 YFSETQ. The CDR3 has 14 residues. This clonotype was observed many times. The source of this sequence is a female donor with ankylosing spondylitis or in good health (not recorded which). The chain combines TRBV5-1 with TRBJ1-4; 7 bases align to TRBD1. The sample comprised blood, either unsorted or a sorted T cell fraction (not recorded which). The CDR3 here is CASSLGTENEKLFF. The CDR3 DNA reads TGCGCCAGCAGCTTAGGGACAGAGAATGAAAAACTGTTTTTT.